This T cell receptor beta chain was sequenced for a study of blood T cells in healthy people across ages. Points from the study as a whole: Getting older went along with TCR beta diversity per million T cells dropping roughly linearly.

Healthy individuals of Caucasian origin from Russia, aged about 6 to 100, served as donors. This clonotype has only one observation. The antigen is not known. With a J-beta primer mix and a sample-barcoded 5' primer, a second PCR ran roughly 6 to 11 cycles. The template-switch adaptor, which had 12 random nucleotides, put a tag on each cDNA molecule. TCRdb re-called the 5' RACE reads through MiXCR, storing one row per CDR3 protein. This sample yields 700,000 to 800,000 distinct CDR3 sequences, of which 35% to 45% are seen a single time; 20% to 25% belongs to the top ten. The receptor was derived from a woman aged 55-70 years in good health. Input material: blood.

As DNA, the CDR3 is TGTGCCAGCAGCCAAGCGGGGTACGATACGCAGTATTTT. Translation: CASSQAGYDTQYF. The chain recombines TRBV3-1 with TRBJ2-3; tentatively, D is TRBD2 (5 bases). Germline-derived CDR1 and CDR2 are LGHDT and YNNKEL (reference sequence). V lost 1 base and J lost 6, with 8 bases in between. The CDR3 runs 13 residues.